The rows below give T cell receptor beta chains drawn from one sample of a study of shared clonotypes between healthy human individuals. Sequencing used immunoSEQ multiplex PCR; TCRdb keeps in-frame clones, though not all of them. This sample has millions of clones, with less than 95% found just once. The sequencing input was naive CD8+ T cells sorted from blood. All receptors come from a man aged 18 to 30 in good health. Each CDR3 is given with its conserved first and last residue. The order of the fields is D gene, J gene, V gene, CDR3 DNA, CDR3 protein. D genes are given only for firm matches.

NA | TRBJ1-6 | TRBV6-6 | TGTGCCAGCAGTACCGGACCAAGTTCACCCCTCCACTTT | CASSTGPSSPLHF
TRBD1 | TRBJ1-2 | TRBV30 | TGTGCCTGGGGAGACTATACAGGGGCCTACGGGGACTATGGCTACACCTTC | CAWGDYTGAYGDYGYTF
NA | TRBJ2-7 | TRBV28 | TGTGCCAGCAGTTTAGTTGGGGCGTACGAGCAGTACTTC | CASSLVGAYEQYF
NA | TRBJ2-1 | TRBV7-3 | TGTGCCAGCAGCCGCAGCTCCTACAATGAGCAGTTCTTC | CASSRSSYNEQFF
TRBD1 | TRBJ2-5 | TRBV4-3 | TGCGCCAGCAGCCAAGGGACAGGAGAGACCCAGTACTTC | CASSQGTGETQYF
NA | TRBJ2-7 | TRBV9 | TGTGCCAGCAGCGTAGCCGAAGCCCACTACGAGCAGTACTTC | CASSVAEAHYEQYF
TRBD2 | TRBJ2-7 | TRBV13 | TGTGCCAGCAGAGACGGGACTAGCGGGGGAACGGCCTACGAGCAGTACTTC | CASRDGTSGGTAYEQYF
TRBD1 | TRBJ1-4 | TRBV9 | TGTGCCAGCAGCGTCGGTATGGAACAGGGGGTTGAAAAACTGTTTTTT | CASSVGMEQGVEKLFF
NA | TRBJ2-5 | TRBV29-1 | TGCAGCGTTGTAAGCGGATCCCAAGAGACCCAGTACTTC | CSVVSGSQETQYF
NA | TRBJ1-1 | TRBV9 | TGTGCCAGCAGCGATACAGGGTCGGGCACTGAAGCTTTCTTT | CASSDTGSGTEAFF
NA | TRBJ1-1 | TRBV28 | TGTGCCAGCAGTTTAGGCAGAAACACTGAAGCTTTCTTT | CASSLGRNTEAFF
TRBD2 | TRBJ2-7 | TRBV6-6 | TGTGCCAGCAACCAGGGACTAGCGATTTACGAGCAGTACTTC | CASNQGLAIYEQYF
NA | TRBJ2-5 | TRBV28 | TGTGCCAGCAGGCCGGGGTCCTCGGAGACCCAGTACTTC | CASRPGSSETQYF
NA | TRBJ1-2 | TRBV28 | TGTGCCAGCAGTTTACCCCAGGACAGACCCTATGGCTACACCTTC | CASSLPQDRPYGYTF